The T cell receptor beta chain under discussion was sequenced for a study of tumor and adjacent non-tumor tissue in lung cancer. Broader study findings: Significantly higher TCR diversity was found in tumor than normal lung.

Notes on this clonotype: Its antigen is as yet unknown. This may stem from a read error, because a much larger clone lies one nucleotide away.

RNA was extracted from bulk tissue without any cell sorting. TCRbeta libraries were built with three rounds of nested PCR, modified from ARM-PCR. Using its own MiXCR run on the multiplex PCR reads, TCRdb lists one record per CDR3 protein. The table records 65,000 to 70,000 distinct CDR3 sequences, 55% to 75% of them present only once. The germline CDR1 and CDR2 sequences are WSHSY and SAAADI. The CDR3 extends over 13 amino acids. This sequence joins TRBV10-2 and TRBJ2-5, with D perhaps given as TRBD1 or TRBD2 (5 bases each). The TCR was taken from a man aged 50 or older with non-small cell lung cancer. The sequencing input was lung tumor tissue. The CDR3 region is CACSTGAQETQYF. CDR3 nucleotide sequence: TGCGCCTGCAGTACCGGGGCGCAAGAGACCCAGTACTTC.